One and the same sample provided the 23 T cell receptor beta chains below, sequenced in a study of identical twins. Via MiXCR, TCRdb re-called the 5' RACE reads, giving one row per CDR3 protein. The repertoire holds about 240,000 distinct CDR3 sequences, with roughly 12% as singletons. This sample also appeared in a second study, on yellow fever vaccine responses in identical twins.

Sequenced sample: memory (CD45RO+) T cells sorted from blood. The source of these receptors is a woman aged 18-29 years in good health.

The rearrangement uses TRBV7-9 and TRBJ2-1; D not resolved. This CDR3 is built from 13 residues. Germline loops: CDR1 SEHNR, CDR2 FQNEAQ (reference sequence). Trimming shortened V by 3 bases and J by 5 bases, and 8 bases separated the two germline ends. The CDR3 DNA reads TGTGCCAGCAGCTTTGGAAGCGACAATGAGCAGTTCTTC. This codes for CASSFGSDNEQFF.

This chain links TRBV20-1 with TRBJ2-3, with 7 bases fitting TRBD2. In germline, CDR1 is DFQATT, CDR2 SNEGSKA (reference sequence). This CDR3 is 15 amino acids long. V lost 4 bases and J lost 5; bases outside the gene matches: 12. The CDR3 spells CSAKFFLAGVDTQYF. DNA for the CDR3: TGCAGTGCTAAGTTCTTCTTGGCGGGAGTAGATACGCAGTATTTT.

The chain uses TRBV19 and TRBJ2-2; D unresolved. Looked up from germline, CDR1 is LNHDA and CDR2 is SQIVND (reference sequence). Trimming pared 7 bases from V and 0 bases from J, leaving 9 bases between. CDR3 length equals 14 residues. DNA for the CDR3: TGTGCCAGTAAGAGGTCAGCGAACACCGGGGAGCTGTTTTTT. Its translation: CASKRSANTGELFF.

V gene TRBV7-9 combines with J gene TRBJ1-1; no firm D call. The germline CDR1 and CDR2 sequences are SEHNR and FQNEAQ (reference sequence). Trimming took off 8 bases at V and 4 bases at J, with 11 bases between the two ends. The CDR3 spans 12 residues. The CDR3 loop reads CASEITPTEAFF. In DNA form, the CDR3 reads TGTGCCAGCGAGATTACCCCCACTGAAGCTTTCTTT.

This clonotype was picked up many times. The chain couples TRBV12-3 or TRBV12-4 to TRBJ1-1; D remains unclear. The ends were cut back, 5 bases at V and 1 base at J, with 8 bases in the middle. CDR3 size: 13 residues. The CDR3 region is CASSTQANTEAFF. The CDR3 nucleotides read TGTGCCAGCAGTACGCAGGCGAACACTGAAGCTTTCTTT.

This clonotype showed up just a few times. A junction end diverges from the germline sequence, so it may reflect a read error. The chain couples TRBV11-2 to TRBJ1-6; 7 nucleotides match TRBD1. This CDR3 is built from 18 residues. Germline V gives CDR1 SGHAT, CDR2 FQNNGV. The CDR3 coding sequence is TGTGCCAGCAGCTCCGGGACAGTCGGCTTCTCGGATAATTCAACCCTCCACTTT. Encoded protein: CASSSGTVGFSDNSTLHF.

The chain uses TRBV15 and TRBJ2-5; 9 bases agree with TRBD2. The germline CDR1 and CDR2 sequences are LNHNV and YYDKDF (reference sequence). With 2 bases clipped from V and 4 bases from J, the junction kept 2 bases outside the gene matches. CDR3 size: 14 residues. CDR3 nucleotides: TGTGCCACCAGCAGATATAGCGGGGGAGAGACCCAGTACTTC. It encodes CATSRYSGGETQYF.

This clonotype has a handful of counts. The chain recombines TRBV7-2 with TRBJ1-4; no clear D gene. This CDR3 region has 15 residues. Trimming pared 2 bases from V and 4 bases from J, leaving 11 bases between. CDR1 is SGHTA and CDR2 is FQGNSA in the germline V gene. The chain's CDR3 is CASSLRRENNEKLFF. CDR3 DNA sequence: TGTGCCAGCAGCTTACGAAGGGAAAATAATGAAAAACTGTTTTTT.

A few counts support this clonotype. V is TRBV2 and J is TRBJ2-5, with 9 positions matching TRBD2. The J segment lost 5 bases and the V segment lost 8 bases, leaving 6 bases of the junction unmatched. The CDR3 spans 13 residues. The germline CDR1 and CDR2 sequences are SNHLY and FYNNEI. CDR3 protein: CASAGGLWETQYF. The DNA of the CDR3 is TGTGCCAGCGCGGGGGGGCTTTGGGAGACCCAGTACTTC.

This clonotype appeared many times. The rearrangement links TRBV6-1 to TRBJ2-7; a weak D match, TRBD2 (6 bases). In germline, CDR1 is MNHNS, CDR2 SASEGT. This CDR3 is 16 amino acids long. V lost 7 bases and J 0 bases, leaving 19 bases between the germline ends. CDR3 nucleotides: TGTGCCAGCACCAAATCGGGACTGGGAAACTCCTACGAGCAGTACTTC. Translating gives CASTKSGLGNSYEQYF.

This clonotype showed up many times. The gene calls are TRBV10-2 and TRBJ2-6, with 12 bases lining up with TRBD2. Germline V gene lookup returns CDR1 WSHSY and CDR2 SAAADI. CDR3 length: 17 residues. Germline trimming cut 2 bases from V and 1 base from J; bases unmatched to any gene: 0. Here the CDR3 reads CASSEGTSGSGANVLTF. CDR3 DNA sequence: TGCGCCAGCAGTGAGGGGACTAGCGGGTCTGGGGCCAACGTCCTGACTTTC.

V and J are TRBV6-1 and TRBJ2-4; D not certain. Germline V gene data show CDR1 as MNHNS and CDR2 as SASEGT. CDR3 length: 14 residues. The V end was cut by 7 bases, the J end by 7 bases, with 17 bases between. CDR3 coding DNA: TGTGCCAGCAAAGCATTGCTTGACGCGAACATTCAGTACTTC. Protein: CASKALLDANIQYF.

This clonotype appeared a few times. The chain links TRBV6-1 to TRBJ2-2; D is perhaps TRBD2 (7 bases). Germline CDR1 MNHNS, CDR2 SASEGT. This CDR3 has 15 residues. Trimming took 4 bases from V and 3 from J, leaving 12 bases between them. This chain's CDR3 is CASSGGGGHTGELFF. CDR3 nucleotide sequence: TGTGCCAGCAGTGGAGGGGGAGGGCACACCGGGGAGCTGTTTTTT.

The CDR3 reads CASSHPDSSYEQYF. The DNA of the CDR3 is TGCGCCAGCAGCCACCCGGACAGCTCCTACGAGCAGTACTTC. This chain links TRBV4-1 with TRBJ2-7, with D tentatively TRBD1 (6 bases). CDR1 and CDR2 from the germline V gene are MGHRA and YSYEKL. The CDR3 totals 14 residues. Trimming took 3 bases from V and 0 from J, leaving 9 bases between them.

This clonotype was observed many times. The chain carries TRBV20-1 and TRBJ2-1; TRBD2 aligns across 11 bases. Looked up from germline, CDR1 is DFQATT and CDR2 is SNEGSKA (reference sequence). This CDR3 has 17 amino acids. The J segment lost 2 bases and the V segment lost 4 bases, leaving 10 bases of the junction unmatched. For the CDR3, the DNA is TGCAGTGCTACACCAACTAGCGGGAGTGAGGCCTACAATGAGCAGTTCTTC. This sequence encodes CSATPTSGSEAYNEQFF.

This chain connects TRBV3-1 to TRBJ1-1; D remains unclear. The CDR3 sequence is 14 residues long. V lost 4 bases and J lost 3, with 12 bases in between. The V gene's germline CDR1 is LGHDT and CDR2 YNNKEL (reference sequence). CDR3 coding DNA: TGTGCCAGCAGCCTCCGAACACCACACACTGAAGCTTTCTTT. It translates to CASSLRTPHTEAFF. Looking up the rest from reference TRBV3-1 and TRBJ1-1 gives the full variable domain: DTAVSQTPKYLVTQMGNDKSIKCEQNLGHDTMYWYKQDSKKFLKIMFSYNNKELIINETVPNRFSPKSPDKAHLNLHINSLELGDSAVYFCASSLRTPHTEAFFGQGTRLTVV.

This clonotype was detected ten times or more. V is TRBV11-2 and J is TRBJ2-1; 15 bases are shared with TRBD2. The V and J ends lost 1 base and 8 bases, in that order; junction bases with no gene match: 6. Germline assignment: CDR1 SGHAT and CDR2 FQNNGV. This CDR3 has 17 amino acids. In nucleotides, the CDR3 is TGTGCCAGCAGCTTAGTTGCCGGGACTAGCGGGGGGTATGAGCAGTTCTTC. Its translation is CASSLVAGTSGGYEQFF.

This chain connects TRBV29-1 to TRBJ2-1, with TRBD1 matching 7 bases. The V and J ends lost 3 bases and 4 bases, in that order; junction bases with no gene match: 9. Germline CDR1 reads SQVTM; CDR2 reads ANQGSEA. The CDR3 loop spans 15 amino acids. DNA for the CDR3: TGCAGCGTTGATTATTTCTCGACAGGGTACAATGAGCAGTTCTTC. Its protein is CSVDYFSTGYNEQFF.

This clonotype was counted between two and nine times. This CDR3 reads CASSPRGDRVDGYTF. CDR3 coding DNA: TGTGCCAGCAGCCCCCGCGGGGACAGGGTTGACGGCTACACCTTC. This chain connects TRBV4-2 to TRBJ1-2; 9 bases align to TRBD1. Germline V gives CDR1 LGHNA, CDR2 YNFKEQ. The V and J ends lost 4 bases and 8 bases, in that order; junction bases with no gene match: 11. The CDR3 length is 15 residues.

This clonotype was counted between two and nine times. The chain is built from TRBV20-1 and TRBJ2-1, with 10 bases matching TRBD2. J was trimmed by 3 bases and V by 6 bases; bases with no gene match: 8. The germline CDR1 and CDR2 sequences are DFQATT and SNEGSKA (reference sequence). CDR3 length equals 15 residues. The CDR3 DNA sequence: TGCAGTGCCAGACCACTAGCGGGGAGCTACAATGAGCAGTTCTTC. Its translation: CSARPLAGSYNEQFF.

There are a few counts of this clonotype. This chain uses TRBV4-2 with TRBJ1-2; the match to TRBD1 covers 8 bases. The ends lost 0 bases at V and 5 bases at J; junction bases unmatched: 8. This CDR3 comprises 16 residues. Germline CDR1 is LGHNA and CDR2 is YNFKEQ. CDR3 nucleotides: TGTGCCAGCAGCCAAGATTTAACAGGGGGTGGATATGGCTACACCTTC. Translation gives CASSQDLTGGGYGYTF.

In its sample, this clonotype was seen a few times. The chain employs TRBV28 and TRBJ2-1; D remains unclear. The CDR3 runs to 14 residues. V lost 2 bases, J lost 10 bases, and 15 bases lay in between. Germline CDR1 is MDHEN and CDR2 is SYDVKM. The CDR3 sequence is CASSLSIPPFEQFF. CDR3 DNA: TGTGCCAGCAGTTTAAGTATTCCTCCCTTCGAGCAGTTCTTC.

CDR3 in amino acids: CASSYSTRSSYNEQFF. Here the CDR3 DNA reads TGTGCCAGCAGTTACTCGACCAGGAGCTCCTACAATGAGCAGTTCTTC. The chain joins TRBV6-2 or TRBV6-3 to TRBJ2-1; D gene unclear. The V gene's germline CDR1 is MNHEY and CDR2 SVGEGT. The CDR3 is 16 amino acids. Trimming took 0 bases from V and 0 from J, leaving 9 bases between them.